Only a few counts were recorded for the clone carrying this TCR beta chain. Antigen: not known. This entry belongs to a study of post-analysis software for immune sequencing data. Turning to the study itself: Relapsing-remitting, secondary progressive and progressive-relapsing multiple sclerosis were all included among the disease courses.

Libraries were made from TCR beta cDNA, and they carried unique molecular identifiers. TCRdb reanalysed the PCR reads using MiXCR and keeps one entry per CDR3 protein. The table includes roughly 670,000 distinct CDR3 sequences, 55% to 70% detected once. Study conclusions and caveats: Roughly 5 TRBV segments occurring more often in patients than controls included TRBV5-6, TRBV5-1 and TRBV20-1. Strong co-clustering by F measure was evident for samples that had been prepared in the same batch. Significantly lower normalized Chao1 diversity was seen in multiple sclerosis patients than in controls.

CDR1 is LGHNA, CDR2 YNFKEQ, per germline. The CDR3 has 14 amino acids. J lost 6 bases, V lost 1 base, and 4 bases had no gene match. The sample comprised blood. V and J are TRBV4-2 and TRBJ2-3; TRBD2 matches at 7 bases. The clonotype was recovered from a girl aged 2-9 years with multiple sclerosis. CDR3 DNA: TGTGCCAGCAGCCAAGTTGGGGGAGGGGATACGCAGTATTTT. Translating it yields CASSQVGGGDTQYF.